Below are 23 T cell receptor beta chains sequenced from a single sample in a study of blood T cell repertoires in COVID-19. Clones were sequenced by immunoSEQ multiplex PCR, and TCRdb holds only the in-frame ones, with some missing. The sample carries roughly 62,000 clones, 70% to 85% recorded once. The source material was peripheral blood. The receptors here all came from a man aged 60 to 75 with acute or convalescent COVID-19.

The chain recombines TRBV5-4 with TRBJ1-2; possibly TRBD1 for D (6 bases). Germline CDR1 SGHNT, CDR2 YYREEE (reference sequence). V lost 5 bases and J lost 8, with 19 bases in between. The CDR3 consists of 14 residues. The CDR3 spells CASRHVDRLGGYTF. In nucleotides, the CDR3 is TGTGCCAGCAGACATGTCGACAGGTTAGGCGGCTACACCTTC.

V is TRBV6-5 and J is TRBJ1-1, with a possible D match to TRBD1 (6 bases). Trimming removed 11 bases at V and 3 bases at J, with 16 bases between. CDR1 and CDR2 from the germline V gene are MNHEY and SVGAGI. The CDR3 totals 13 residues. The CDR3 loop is CAGRARTDTEAFF. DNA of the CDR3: TGTGCCGGAAGAGCGAGGACAGACACTGAAGCTTTCTTT.

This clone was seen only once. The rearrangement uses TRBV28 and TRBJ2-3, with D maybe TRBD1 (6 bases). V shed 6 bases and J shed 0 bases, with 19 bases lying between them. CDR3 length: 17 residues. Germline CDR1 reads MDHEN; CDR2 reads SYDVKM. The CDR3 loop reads CASRALQGRGSTDTQYF. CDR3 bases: TGTGCCAGCAGGGCCCTACAGGGTCGGGGAAGCACAGATACGCAGTATTTT.

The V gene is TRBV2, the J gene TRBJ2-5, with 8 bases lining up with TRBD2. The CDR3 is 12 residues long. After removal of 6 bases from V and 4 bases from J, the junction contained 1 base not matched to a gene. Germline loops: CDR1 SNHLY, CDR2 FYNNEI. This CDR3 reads CASRGLGETQYF. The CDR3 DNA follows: TGTGCCAGCAGGGGACTAGGAGAGACCCAGTACTTC.

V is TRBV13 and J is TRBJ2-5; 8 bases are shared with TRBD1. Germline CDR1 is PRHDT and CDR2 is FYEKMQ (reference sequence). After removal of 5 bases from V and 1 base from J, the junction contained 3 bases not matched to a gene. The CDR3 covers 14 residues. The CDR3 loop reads CASSPRGPQETQYF. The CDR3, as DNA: TGTGCCAGCAGCCCCAGGGGGCCCCAAGAGACCCAGTACTTC. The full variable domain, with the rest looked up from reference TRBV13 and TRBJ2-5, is AAGVIQSPRHLIKEKRETATLKCYPIPRHDTVYWYQQGPGQDPQFLISFYEKMQSDKGSIPDRFSAQQFSDYHSELNMSSLELGDSALYFCASSPRGPQETQYFGPGTRLLVL.

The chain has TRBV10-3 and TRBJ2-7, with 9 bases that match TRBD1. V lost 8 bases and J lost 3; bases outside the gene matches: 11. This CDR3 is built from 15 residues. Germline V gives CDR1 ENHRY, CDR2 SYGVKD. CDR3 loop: CAIRPQGGQGYEQYF. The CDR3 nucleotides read TGTGCCATCCGCCCCCAGGGGGGACAGGGCTACGAGCAGTACTTC.

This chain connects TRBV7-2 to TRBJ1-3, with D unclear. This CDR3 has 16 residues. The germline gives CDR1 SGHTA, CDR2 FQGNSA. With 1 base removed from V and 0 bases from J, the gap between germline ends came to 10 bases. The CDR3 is CASSLDRGASGNTIYF. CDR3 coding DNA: TGTGCCAGCAGCTTAGACCGGGGAGCCTCTGGAAACACCATATATTTT. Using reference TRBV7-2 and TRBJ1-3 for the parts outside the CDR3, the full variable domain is GAGVSQSPSNKVTEKGKDVELRCDPISGHTALYWYRQSLGQGLEFLIYFQGNSAPDKSGLPSDRFSAERTGGSVSTLTIQRTQQEDSAVYLCASSLDRGASGNTIYFGEGSWLTVV.

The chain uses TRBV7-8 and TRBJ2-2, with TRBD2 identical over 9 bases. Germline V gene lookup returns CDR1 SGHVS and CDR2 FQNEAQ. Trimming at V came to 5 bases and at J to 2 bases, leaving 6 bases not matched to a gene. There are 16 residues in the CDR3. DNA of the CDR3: TGTGCCAGCAGCGAAACTAGCGGGCGTAACACCGGGGAGCTGTTTTTT. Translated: CASSETSGRNTGELFF.

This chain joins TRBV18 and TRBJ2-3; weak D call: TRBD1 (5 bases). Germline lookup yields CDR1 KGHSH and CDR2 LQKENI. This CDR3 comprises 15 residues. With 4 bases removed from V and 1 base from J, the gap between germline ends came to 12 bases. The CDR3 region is CASSLVQAGTDTQYF. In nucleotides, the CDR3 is TGTGCCAGCTCACTCGTACAGGCAGGCACAGATACGCAGTATTTT.

The CDR3 bases are TGTGCCAGCAGCTTAGTCCTAGCGGGAGGGCCCATCCACAATGAGCAGTTCTTC. Translating it yields CASSLVLAGGPIHNEQFF. This sequence joins TRBV11-2 and TRBJ2-1; TRBD2 aligns across 12 bases. There are 18 residues in the CDR3. Germline CDR1 and CDR2: SGHAT and FQNNGV. The trim removed 1 base at V and 5 bases at J, leaving 9 bases unmatched.

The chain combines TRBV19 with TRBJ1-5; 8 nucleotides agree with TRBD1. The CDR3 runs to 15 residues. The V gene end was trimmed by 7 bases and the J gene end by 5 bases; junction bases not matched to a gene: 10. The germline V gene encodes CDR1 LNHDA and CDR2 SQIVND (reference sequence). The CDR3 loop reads CASTAGTGVYQPQHF. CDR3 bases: TGTGCCAGTACCGCCGGGACAGGCGTATATCAGCCCCAGCATTTT.

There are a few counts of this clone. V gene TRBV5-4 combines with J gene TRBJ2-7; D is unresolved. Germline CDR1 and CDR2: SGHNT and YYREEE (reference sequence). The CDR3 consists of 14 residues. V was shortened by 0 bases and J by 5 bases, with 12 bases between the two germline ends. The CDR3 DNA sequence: TGTGCCAGCAGCTTGGGTGGCCTGTTGAACGAGCAGTACTTC. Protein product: CASSLGGLLNEQYF.

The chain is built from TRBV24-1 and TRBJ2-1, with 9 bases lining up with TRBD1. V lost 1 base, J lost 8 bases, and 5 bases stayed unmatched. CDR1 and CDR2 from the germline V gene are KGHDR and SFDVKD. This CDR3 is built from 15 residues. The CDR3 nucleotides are TGTGCCACCAGTGATTTAGGACAGGGGAGCCATGAGCAGTTCTTC. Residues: CATSDLGQGSHEQFF.

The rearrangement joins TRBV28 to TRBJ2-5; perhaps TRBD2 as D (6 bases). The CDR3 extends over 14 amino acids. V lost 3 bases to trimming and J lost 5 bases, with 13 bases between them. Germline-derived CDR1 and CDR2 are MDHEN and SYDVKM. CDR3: CASSLAGGGETQYF. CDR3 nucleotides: TGTGCCAGCAGTTTGGCCGGGGGTGGGGAGACCCAGTACTTC.

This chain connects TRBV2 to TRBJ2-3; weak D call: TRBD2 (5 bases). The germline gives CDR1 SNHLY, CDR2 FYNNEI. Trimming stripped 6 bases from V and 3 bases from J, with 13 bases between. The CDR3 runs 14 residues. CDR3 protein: CASREASGTDTQYF. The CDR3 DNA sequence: TGTGCCAGCAGGGAGGCTAGTGGGACAGATACGCAGTATTTT.

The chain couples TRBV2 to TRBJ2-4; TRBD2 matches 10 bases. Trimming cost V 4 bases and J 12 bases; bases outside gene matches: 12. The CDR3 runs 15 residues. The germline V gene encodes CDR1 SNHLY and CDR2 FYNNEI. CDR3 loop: CASSVGQREGESQYF. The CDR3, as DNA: TGTGCCAGCAGTGTTGGTCAGCGGGAGGGCGAGTCTCAGTACTTC.

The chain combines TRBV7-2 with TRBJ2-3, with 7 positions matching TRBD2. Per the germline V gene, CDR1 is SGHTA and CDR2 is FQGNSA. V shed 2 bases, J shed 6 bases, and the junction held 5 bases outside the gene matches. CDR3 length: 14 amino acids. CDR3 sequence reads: CASSLQAGWDTQYF. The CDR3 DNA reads TGTGCCAGCAGCTTACAAGCGGGATGGGATACGCAGTATTTT.

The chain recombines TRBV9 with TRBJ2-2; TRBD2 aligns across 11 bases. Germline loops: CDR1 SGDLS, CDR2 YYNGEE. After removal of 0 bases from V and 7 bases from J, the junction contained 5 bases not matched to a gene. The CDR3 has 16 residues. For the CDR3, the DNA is TGTGCCAGCAGCGTAGCTTCTAGCGGGAGGATCGGGGAGCTGTTTTTT. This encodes CASSVASSGRIGELFF.

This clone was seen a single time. The CDR3 sequence: CASSQDRGGGSGYTF. CDR3 nucleotide sequence: TGCGCCAGCAGCCAAGATAGGGGGGGTGGGTCTGGCTACACCTTC. The chain uses TRBV4-1 and TRBJ1-2; D might be TRBD1 (6 bases). The V gene's germline CDR1 is MGHRA and CDR2 YSYEKL. CDR3 length equals 15 residues. The ends were cut back, 0 bases at V and 7 bases at J, with 15 bases in the middle.

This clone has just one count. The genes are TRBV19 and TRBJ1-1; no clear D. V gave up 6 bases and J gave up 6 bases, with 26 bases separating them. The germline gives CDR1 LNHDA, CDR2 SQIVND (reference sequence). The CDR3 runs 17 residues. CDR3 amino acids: CASSPVYPPRSTSEAFF. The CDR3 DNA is TGTGCCAGTAGCCCAGTATATCCCCCCCGCAGTACATCTGAAGCTTTCTTT.

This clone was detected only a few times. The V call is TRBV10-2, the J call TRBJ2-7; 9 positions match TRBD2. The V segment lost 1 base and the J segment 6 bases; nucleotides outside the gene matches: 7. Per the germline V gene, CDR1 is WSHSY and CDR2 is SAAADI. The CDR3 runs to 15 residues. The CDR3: CASSELIAGASEQYF. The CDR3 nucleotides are TGCGCCAGCAGTGAGTTAATAGCGGGAGCTAGCGAGCAGTACTTC.

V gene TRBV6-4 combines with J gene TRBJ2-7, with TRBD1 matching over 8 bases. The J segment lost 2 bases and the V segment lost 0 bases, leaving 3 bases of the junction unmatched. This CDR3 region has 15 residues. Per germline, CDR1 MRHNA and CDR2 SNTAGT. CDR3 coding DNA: TGTGCCAGCAGTGACTCGTCAGGGGGCCCCTACGAGCAGTACTTC. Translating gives CASSDSSGGPYEQYF.

Written as DNA, the CDR3 is TGTGCCAGCAGTCCGCTGAGTGGACTGGAAAAGCTGGAGACCCAGTACTTC. Its translation: CASSPLSGLEKLETQYF. The chain employs TRBV7-8 and TRBJ2-5; a weak D match, TRBD2 (5 bases). From germline, CDR1 is SGHVS and CDR2 FQNEAQ. V lost 6 bases, J lost 5 bases, and 25 bases lay in between. The length of the CDR3 is 17 residues.